One sample yielded the 26 T cell receptor beta chains listed below, sequenced in a study of CD8 T cells in ankylosing spondylitis. TCRdb ran MiXCR on the 5' RACE reads and lists one entry per CDR3 protein. The table lists about 33,000 distinct CDR3 sequences, approximately 15% of them singletons. Sequenced input: blood. The source of these receptors is a male donor with ankylosing spondylitis or in good health (not recorded which).

This clonotype occurred a few times. V gene TRBV5-1 combines with J gene TRBJ2-3, with unresolved D. CDR1 SGHRS and CDR2 YFSETQ come from the germline V gene. Trimming pared 1 base from V and 3 bases from J, leaving 9 bases between. The CDR3 consists of 14 residues. The CDR3 region is CASSLYQVTDTQYF. The CDR3 DNA reads TGCGCCAGCAGCTTGTACCAGGTAACAGATACGCAGTATTTT. Filled out from reference TRBV5-1 and TRBJ2-3, the complete variable domain reads KAGVTQTPRYLIKTRGQQVTLSCSPISGHRSVSWYQQTPGQGLQFLFEYFSETQRNKGNFPGRFSGRQFSNSRSEMNVSTLELGDSALYLCASSLYQVTDTQYFGPGTRLTVL.

On this clonotype itself: The junction differs from germline at one of its ends, possibly a read error. This chain connects TRBV7-2 to TRBJ1-3; D remains ambiguous. The CDR3 totals 12 residues. Per germline, CDR1 SGHTA and CDR2 FQGNSA. This CDR3 reads CASSAAGNTIYF. The CDR3 bases are TGTGCCAGCAGCGCCGCTGGTAACACCATATATTTT.

This clonotype was counted only a few times. The chain couples TRBV12-3 or TRBV12-4 to TRBJ2-1; 7 bases line up with TRBD2. V shed 4 bases and J 2 bases; nucleotides not matched to a gene: 5. The CDR3 covers 15 residues. The CDR3 here is CASSSHGGTYNEQFF. The CDR3 region has the DNA TGTGCCAGCAGTTCACACGGGGGGACCTACAATGAGCAGTTCTTC.

In this sample, this clonotype turned up a few times. The chain uses TRBV5-1 and TRBJ2-3; possible D gene TRBD1, 6 bases. CDR3 length: 15 residues. V lost 1 base, J lost 5 bases, and 14 bases lay in between. The germline V gene has CDR1 SGHRS and CDR2 YFSETQ. CDR3 nucleotide sequence: TGCGCCAGCAGCTTGAGGCCAGGGGTGGAAGATACGCAGTATTTT. This translates into CASSLRPGVEDTQYF.

This clonotype was counted only a few times. The chain uses TRBV20-1 and TRBJ1-6; D not resolved. V lost 1 base, J lost 9 bases, and 10 bases lay in between. Germline CDR1 is DFQATT and CDR2 is SNEGSKA (reference sequence). The CDR3 spans 13 residues. DNA for the CDR3: TGCAGTGCTAGAGGGAGGGTTGGTTCACCCCTCCACTTT. Amino acid sequence: CSARGRVGSPLHF.

The chain recombines TRBV11-2 with TRBJ2-1, with D uncertain. The ends were cut back, 5 bases at V and 8 bases at J, with 10 bases in the middle. CDR1 and CDR2 (germline): SGHAT, FQNNGV. This CDR3 has 12 residues. The CDR3 DNA sequence: TGTGCCAGCAGCCCAGAGGCTCATGAGCAGTTCTTC. It is translated as CASSPEAHEQFF.

There are a few counts of this clonotype. The chain carries TRBV4-3 and TRBJ1-4; TRBD1 matches 7 bases. The CDR3 runs to 13 residues. The V gene end was trimmed by 5 bases and the J gene end by 10 bases; junction bases not matched to a gene: 7. Germline V gives CDR1 LGHNA, CDR2 YSLEER. CDR3 in amino acids: CASSARQGVKLFF. The CDR3 DNA sequence: TGCGCCAGCAGCGCGAGACAGGGCGTAAAACTGTTTTTT.

This clonotype showed up just a few times. This chain uses TRBV30 with TRBJ1-4, with a tentative D call TRBD1 (6 bases). This CDR3 comprises 12 residues. Germline assignment: CDR1 GTSNPN and CDR2 SVGIG (reference sequence). V lost 5 bases and J 8 bases, leaving 12 bases between the germline ends. In DNA, the CDR3 is TGTGCCTGGGGGGGGCCAAACGAAAAACTGTTTTTT. As protein: CAWGGPNEKLFF.

The chain carries TRBV9 and TRBJ2-2; perhaps TRBD2 as D (5 bases). V was pared by 3 bases and J by 3 bases, with 9 bases between. Looked up from germline, CDR1 is SGDLS and CDR2 is YYNGEE. There are 14 residues in the CDR3. The CDR3 coding sequence is TGTGCCAGCAGCGCCGCGGGTTACACCGGGGAGCTGTTTTTT. It encodes CASSAAGYTGELFF. Drawing the rest from reference TRBV9 and TRBJ2-2, the complete variable domain is DSGVTQTPKHLITATGQRVTLRCSPRSGDLSVYWYQQSLDQGLQFLIQYYNGEERAKGNILERFSAQQFPDLHSELNLSSLELGDSALYFCASSAAGYTGELFFGEGSRLTVL.

This clonotype was seen a handful of times. The chain is built from TRBV28 and TRBJ2-2, with D perhaps TRBD1 or TRBD2 (6 bases each). Germline V gene lookup returns CDR1 MDHEN and CDR2 SYDVKM. The CDR3 has 13 amino acids. Trimming removed 6 bases from V and 4 bases from J, with 9 bases in between. The DNA for the CDR3 is TGTGCCAGCAGGGAGGGGGGCACCGGGGAGCTGTTTTTT. Translating gives CASREGGTGELFF.

This clonotype was observed a few times. The chain links TRBV4-3 to TRBJ2-1; TRBD2 matches at 8 bases. V was clipped by 2 bases and J by 5 bases; unmatched bases: 5. CDR1 is LGHNA and CDR2 is YSLEER in the germline V gene. This CDR3 has 15 amino acids. CDR3 DNA: TGCGCCAGCAGCCAACGGCGGGGGGTGGACAATGAGCAGTTCTTC. Translation gives CASSQRRGVDNEQFF.

This clonotype was observed a handful of times. J is TRBJ2-2 and V is TRBV5-1; 8 bases line up with TRBD2. This CDR3 has 16 amino acids. Germline CDR1 reads SGHRS; CDR2 reads YFSETQ. The V and J ends lost 7 bases and 4 bases, in that order; junction bases with no gene match: 12. CDR3 nucleotides: TGCGCCAGCCGGACCGGAAGCGGGAGTGGCACCGGGGAGCTGTTTTTT. Translated, it gives CASRTGSGSGTGELFF.

The table lists this clonotype with a few counts. This chain links TRBV5-1 with TRBJ2-2; no reliable D call. This CDR3 is 15 amino acids long. V was trimmed by 5 bases and J by 3 bases, leaving 14 bases between them. Germline V CDR1 and CDR2: SGHRS, YFSETQ. This CDR3 reads CASRKSAQYTGELFF. The CDR3 nucleotides are TGCGCCAGCAGGAAAAGCGCCCAGTACACCGGGGAGCTGTTTTTT.

The chain carries TRBV29-1 and TRBJ1-1; 10 nucleotides line up with TRBD1. CDR3 length: 12 residues. Losses at the gene ends were 7 bases for V and 5 bases for J; bases not matched to a gene: 4. Germline assignment: CDR1 SQVTM and CDR2 ANQGSEA. CDR3 sequence reads: CSGGQGGTEAFF. CDR3 DNA: TGCAGCGGCGGACAGGGGGGGACTGAAGCTTTCTTT.

By frequency in the sample, this clonotype is medium-sized. This chain uses TRBV5-5 with TRBJ1-4, with 8 nucleotides matching TRBD1. From germline, CDR1 is SGHKS and CDR2 YYEKEE (reference sequence). The CDR3 spans 14 residues. V lost 3 bases to trimming and J lost 3 bases; unmatched junction nucleotides: 1. CDR3 nucleotides: TGTGCCAGCAGCTGGACAGGGTCTAATGAAAAACTGTTTTTT. Translating gives CASSWTGSNEKLFF.

This clonotype was seen more than once but under ten times. The chain couples TRBV9 to TRBJ2-3; D gene unclear. This CDR3 has 15 amino acids. Germline V lookup: CDR1 SGDLS, CDR2 YYNGEE. The V end lost 3 bases, the J end lost 0 bases, and 11 bases lay between the germline ends. DNA of the CDR3: TGTGCCAGCAGCGGTTTATCTACTAGCACAGATACGCAGTATTTT. Translation gives CASSGLSTSTDTQYF.

This sequence joins TRBV28 and TRBJ2-3; D assignment may be TRBD1 or TRBD2 (6 bases each). Germline V gene sequence: CDR1 MDHEN, CDR2 SYDVKM. This CDR3 contains 15 residues. V was clipped by 1 base and J by 6 bases, with 14 bases between them. CDR3 in DNA: TGTGCCAGCAGTTTATCGGGATCCGGGGGCGATACGCAGTATTTT. It translates to CASSLSGSGGDTQYF.

This clonotype came up a few times. This chain links TRBV28 with TRBJ1-4; perhaps TRBD1 as D (6 bases). V lost 5 bases to trimming and J lost 7 bases, with 14 bases between them. Germline V lookup: CDR1 MDHEN, CDR2 SYDVKM. CDR3 size: 14 residues. CDR3 region: CASSEGGVGEKLFF. The CDR3 DNA reads TGTGCCAGCAGTGAGGGGGGCGTCGGTGAAAAACTGTTTTTT.

This clonotype was picked up a small number of times. This chain joins TRBV6-2 or TRBV6-3 and TRBJ2-3; 7 bases agree with TRBD1. Per germline, CDR1 MNHEY and CDR2 SVGEGT. The CDR3 covers 14 residues. V shed 7 bases, J shed 2 bases, and the junction held 6 bases outside the gene matches. CDR3 DNA sequence: TGTGCCAGCACTGACAGGGACCCCACAGATACGCAGTATTTT. Its translation is CASTDRDPTDTQYF.

The chain employs TRBV20-1 and TRBJ2-1, with a tentative D call TRBD1 (6 bases). V lost 6 bases and J lost 8, with 14 bases in between. CDR3 length: 12 residues. Germline V gene data show CDR1 as DFQATT and CDR2 as SNEGSKA (reference sequence). The CDR3 spells CSAEGGRYEQFF. The CDR3 region has the DNA TGCAGTGCAGAAGGGGGAAGATATGAGCAGTTCTTC.

The gene calls are TRBV6-2 or TRBV6-3 and TRBJ2-1; 7 bases match TRBD1. Per germline, CDR1 MNHEY and CDR2 SVGEGT. The trim removed 11 bases at V and 3 bases at J, leaving 13 bases unmatched. This CDR3 has 15 amino acids. The CDR3 DNA reads as TGTGCCCACTCCCTCCCGGGACAGATCTACAATGAGCAGTTCTTC. This translates into CAHSLPGQIYNEQFF.

This clonotype was counted a few times. This sequence joins TRBV15 and TRBJ2-3, with 7 positions matching TRBD2. Trimming removed 0 bases from V and 5 bases from J; junction bases left unmatched: 8. CDR3 length: 16 amino acids. CDR1 LNHNV and CDR2 YYDKDF come from the germline V gene (reference sequence). CDR3 protein: CATSREGGPGIDTQYF. The CDR3 bases are TGTGCCACCAGCAGAGAGGGAGGGCCGGGTATAGATACGCAGTATTTT. The whole variable domain, filled in from reference TRBV15 and TRBJ2-3, reads DAMVIQNPRYQVTQFGKPVTLSCSQTLNHNVMYWYQQKSSQAPKLLFHYYDKDFNNEADTPDNFQSRRPNTSFCFLDIRSPGLGDTAMYLCATSREGGPGIDTQYFGPGTRLTVL.

This sequence joins TRBV7-2 and TRBJ2-3, with 8 bases that match TRBD2. V was clipped by 2 bases and J by 2 bases; unmatched bases: 9. This CDR3 is 17 amino acids long. Germline assignment: CDR1 SGHTA and CDR2 FQGNSA. The DNA for the CDR3 is TGTGCCAGCAGCTTAAGGGCAACTAGCGGTCACACAGATACGCAGTATTTT. It specifies CASSLRATSGHTDTQYF.

The DNA for the CDR3 is TGTGCCAGCGGCGGGGCTAGCGGGATCTCCTACAATGAGCAGTTCTTC. This encodes CASGGASGISYNEQFF. The chain carries TRBV28 and TRBJ2-1, with 9 positions matching TRBD2. The germline gives CDR1 MDHEN, CDR2 SYDVKM. There are 16 residues in the CDR3. Trimming at V came to 8 bases and at J to 0 bases, leaving 8 bases not matched to a gene.

The rearrangement uses TRBV29-1 and TRBJ2-2; TRBD1 might be the D (5 bases). The germline V and J ends were trimmed by 7 bases and 2 bases, with 11 bases remaining between them. CDR3 length: 13 amino acids. The germline gives CDR1 SQVTM, CDR2 ANQGSEA. In nucleotides, the CDR3 is TGCAGCGCTAGACAGTCAAACACCGGGGAGCTGTTTTTT. Amino acid sequence: CSARQSNTGELFF.

This clonotype was counted a few times. V usage is TRBV7-2 and J usage is TRBJ2-2, with D perhaps assigned TRBD1 or TRBD2 (5 bases each). The V gene lost 4 bases and the J gene lost 4 bases, with 10 bases spanning the gap. The CDR3 is 14 amino acids. Germline V gene data show CDR1 as SGHTA and CDR2 as FQGNSA. This CDR3 is CASSSSGSTGELFF. CDR3 bases: TGTGCCAGCAGCTCCTCAGGGAGCACCGGGGAGCTGTTTTTT. Filled out from reference TRBV7-2 and TRBJ2-2, the complete variable domain reads GAGVSQSPSNKVTEKGKDVELRCDPISGHTALYWYRQSLGQGLEFLIYFQGNSAPDKSGLPSDRFSAERTGGSVSTLTIQRTQQEDSAVYLCASSSSGSTGELFFGEGSRLTVL.